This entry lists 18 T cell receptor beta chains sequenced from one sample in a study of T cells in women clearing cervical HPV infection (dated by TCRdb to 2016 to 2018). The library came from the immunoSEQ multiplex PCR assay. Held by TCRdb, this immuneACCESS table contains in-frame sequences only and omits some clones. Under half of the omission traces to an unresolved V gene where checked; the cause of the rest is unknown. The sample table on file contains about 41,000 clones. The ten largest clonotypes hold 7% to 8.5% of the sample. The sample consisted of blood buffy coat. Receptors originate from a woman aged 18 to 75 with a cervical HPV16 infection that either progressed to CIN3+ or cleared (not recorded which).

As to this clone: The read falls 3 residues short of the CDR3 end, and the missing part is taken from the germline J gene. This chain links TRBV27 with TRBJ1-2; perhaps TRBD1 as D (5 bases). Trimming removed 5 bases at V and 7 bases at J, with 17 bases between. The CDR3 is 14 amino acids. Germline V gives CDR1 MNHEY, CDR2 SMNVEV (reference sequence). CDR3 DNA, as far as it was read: TGTGCCAGCAGTACCAGCAGGGTGGTTGGTGGC. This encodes CASSTSRVVGG. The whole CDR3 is CASSTSRVVGGYTF.

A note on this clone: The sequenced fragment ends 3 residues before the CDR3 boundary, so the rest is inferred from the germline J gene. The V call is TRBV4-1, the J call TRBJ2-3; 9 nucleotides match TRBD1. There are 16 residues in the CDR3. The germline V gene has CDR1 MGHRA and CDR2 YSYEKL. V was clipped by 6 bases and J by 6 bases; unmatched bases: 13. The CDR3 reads CASRHRPGQGSDTQYF. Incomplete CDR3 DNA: TGCGCCAGCAGGCACCGACCGGGACAGGGATCGGATACG.

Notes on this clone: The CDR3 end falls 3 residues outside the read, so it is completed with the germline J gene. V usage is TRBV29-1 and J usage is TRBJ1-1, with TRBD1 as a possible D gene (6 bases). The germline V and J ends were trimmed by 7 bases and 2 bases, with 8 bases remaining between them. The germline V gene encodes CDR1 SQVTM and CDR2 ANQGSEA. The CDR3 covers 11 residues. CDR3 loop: CSGTENTEAFF. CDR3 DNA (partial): TGCAGCGGGACAGAAAACACTGAA.

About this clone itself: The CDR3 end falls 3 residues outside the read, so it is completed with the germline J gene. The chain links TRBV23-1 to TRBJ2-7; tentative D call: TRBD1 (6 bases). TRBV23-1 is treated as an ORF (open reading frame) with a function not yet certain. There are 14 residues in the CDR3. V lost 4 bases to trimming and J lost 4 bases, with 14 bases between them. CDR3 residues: CASSLRGNLYEQYF. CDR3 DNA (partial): TGCGCCAGCAGTCTCAGGGGAAACTTATACGAG.

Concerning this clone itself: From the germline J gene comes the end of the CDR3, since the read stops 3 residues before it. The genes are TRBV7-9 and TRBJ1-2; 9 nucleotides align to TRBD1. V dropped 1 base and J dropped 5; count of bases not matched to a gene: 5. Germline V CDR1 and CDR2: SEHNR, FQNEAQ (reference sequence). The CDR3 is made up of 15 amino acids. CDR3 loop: CASSLGTGGEYGYTF. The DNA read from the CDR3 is TGTGCCAGCAGCTTAGGTACAGGGGGCGAGTATGGC.

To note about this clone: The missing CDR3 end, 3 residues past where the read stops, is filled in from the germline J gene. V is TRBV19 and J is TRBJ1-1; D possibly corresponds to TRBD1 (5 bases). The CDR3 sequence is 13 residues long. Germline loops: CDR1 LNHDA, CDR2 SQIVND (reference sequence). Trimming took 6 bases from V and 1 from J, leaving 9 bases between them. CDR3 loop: CASSMGQNTEAFF. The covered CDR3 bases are TGTGCCAGTAGCATGGGGCAGAACACTGAA.

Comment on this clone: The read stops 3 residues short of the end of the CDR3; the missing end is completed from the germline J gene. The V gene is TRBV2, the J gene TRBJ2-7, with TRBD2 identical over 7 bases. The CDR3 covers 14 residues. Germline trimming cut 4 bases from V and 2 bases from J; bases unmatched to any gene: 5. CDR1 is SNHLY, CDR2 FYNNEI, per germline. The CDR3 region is CASSARDYPYEQYF. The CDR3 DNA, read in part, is TGTGCCAGCAGTGCTAGGGACTACCCCTACGAG.

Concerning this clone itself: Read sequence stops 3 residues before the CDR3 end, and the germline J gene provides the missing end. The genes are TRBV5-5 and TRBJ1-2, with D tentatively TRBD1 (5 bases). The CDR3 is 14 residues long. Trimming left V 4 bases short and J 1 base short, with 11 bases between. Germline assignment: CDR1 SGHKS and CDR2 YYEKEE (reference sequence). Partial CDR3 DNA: TGTGCCAGCAGCACCCAGACAGATAACTATGGC. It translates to CASSTQTDNYG. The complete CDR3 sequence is CASSTQTDNYGYTF.

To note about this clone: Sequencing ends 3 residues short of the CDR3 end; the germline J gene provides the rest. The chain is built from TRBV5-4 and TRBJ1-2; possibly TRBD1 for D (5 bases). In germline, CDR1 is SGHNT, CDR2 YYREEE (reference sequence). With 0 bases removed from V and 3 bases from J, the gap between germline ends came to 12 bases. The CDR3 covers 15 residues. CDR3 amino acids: CASSLAGREYYGYTF. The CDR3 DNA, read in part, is TGTGCCAGCAGCTTGGCCGGCAGGGAATACTATGGC.

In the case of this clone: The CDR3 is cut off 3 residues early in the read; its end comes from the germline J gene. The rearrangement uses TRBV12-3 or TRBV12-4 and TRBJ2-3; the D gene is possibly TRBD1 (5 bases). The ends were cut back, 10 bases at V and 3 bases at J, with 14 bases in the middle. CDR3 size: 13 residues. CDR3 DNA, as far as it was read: TGTGCCATATCCAGGGTACCGACAGATACG. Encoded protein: CAISRVPTDT. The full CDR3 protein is CAISRVPTDTQYF.

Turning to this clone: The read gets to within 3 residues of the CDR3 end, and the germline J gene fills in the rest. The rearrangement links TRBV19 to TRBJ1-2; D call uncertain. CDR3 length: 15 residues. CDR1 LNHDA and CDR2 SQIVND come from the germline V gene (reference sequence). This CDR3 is CASSIGAGEASGYTF. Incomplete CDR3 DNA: TGTGCCAGTAGTATAGGGGCAGGTGAGGCGTCGGGC.

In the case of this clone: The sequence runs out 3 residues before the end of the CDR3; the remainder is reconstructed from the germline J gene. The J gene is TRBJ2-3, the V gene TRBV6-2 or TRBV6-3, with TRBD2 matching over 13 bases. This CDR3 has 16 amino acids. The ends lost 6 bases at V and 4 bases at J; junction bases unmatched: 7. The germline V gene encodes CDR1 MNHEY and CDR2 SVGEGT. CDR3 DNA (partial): TGTGCCAGCAGCCCCGGACTAGCGGGAGTCGCAGATACG. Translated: CASSPGLAGVADT. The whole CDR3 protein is CASSPGLAGVADTQYF.

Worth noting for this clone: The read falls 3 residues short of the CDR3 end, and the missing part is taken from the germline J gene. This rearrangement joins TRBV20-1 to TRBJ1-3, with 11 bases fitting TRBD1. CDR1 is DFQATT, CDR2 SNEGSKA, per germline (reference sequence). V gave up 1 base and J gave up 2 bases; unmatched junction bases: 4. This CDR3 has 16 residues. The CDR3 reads CSARGGTGGAGNTIYF. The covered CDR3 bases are TGCAGTGCTAGAGGGGGGACAGGGGGAGCTGGAAACACC.

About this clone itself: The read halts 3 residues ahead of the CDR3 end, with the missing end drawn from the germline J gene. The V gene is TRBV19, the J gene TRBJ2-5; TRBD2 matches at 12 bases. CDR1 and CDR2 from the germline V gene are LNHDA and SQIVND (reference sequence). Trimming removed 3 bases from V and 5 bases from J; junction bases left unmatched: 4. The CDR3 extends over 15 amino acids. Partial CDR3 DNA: TGTGCCAGTAGTATTGCTAGCGGGGGGGCGGAGACC. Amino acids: CASSIASGGAET. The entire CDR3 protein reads CASSIASGGAETQYF. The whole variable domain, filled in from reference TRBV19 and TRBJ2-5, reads DGGITQSPKYLFRKEGQNVTLSCEQNLNHDAMYWYRQDPGQGLRLIYYSQIVNDFQKGDIAEGYSVSREKKESFPLTVTSAQKNPTAFYLCASSIASGGAETQYFGPGTRLLVL.

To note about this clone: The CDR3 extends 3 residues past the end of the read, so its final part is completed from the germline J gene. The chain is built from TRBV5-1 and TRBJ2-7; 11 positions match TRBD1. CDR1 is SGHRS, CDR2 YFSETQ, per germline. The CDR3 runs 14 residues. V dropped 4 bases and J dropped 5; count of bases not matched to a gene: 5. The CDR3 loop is CASSAGTGGNEQYF. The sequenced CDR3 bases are TGCGCCAGCAGCGCGGGGACAGGGGGGAACGAG.

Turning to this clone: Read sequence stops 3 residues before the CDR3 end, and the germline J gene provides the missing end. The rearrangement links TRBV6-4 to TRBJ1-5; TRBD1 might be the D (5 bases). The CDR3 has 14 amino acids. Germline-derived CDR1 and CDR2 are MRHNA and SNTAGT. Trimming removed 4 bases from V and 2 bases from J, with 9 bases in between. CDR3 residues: CASSADSGNQPQHF. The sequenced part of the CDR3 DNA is TGTGCCAGCAGTGCCGACAGTGGCAATCAGCCC.

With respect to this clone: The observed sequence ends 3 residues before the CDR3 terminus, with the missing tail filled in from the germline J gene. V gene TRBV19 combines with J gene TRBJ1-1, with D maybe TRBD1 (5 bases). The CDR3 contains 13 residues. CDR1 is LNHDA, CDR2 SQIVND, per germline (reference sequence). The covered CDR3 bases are TGTGCCAGTAGTGCCCCACAGGTATTACAA. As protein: CASSAPQVLQ. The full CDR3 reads CASSAPQVLQAFF.

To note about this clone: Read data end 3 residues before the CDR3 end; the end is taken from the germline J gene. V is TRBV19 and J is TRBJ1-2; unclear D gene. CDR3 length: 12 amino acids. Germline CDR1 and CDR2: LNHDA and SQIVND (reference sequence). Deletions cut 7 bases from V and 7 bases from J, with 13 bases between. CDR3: CASTKRGFGYTF. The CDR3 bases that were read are TGTGCCAGTACCAAGCGGGGTTTTGGC.